The 19 T cell receptor beta chains below come from one sample, sequenced in a study of T cell changes during pregnancy in multiple sclerosis. The data were produced by immunoSEQ multiplex PCR, yet TCRdb's version contains in-frame clones alone and is incomplete. Of approximately 40,000 clones in the sample, 70% to 90% were seen once. The sample in question was CD8+ T cells from peripheral blood mononuclear cells, obtained in the third trimester of pregnancy. These receptors were collected from a female donor with multiple sclerosis, enrolled in a pregnancy study.

The genes are TRBV11-2 and TRBJ2-1; D remains unclear. Germline CDR1 SGHAT, CDR2 FQNNGV. The germline V and J ends were trimmed by 6 bases and 4 bases, with 16 bases remaining between them. The CDR3 totals 15 residues. The CDR3 DNA sequence: TGTGCCAGCAGAGCGTGGCCTAAGAGGTACAATGAGCAGTTCTTC. Amino acids: CASRAWPKRYNEQFF.

This clone was detected a few times. V is TRBV30 and J is TRBJ1-2; TRBD1 aligns across 9 bases. V shed 0 bases, J shed 6 bases, and the junction held 2 bases outside the gene matches. The CDR3 loop spans 13 amino acids. CDR1 and CDR2 from the germline V gene are GTSNPN and SVGIG (reference sequence). CDR3 loop: CAWSVGQGDGYTF. The CDR3, as DNA: TGTGCCTGGAGTGTGGGACAGGGAGATGGCTACACCTTC.

The CDR3 bases are TGCGCCAGCAGCCAAGATATGGGGGGTAGTTCCTATGGCTACACCTTC. As protein: CASSQDMGGSSYGYTF. The chain links TRBV4-3 to TRBJ1-2; D is possibly TRBD1 (5 bases). Germline assignment: CDR1 LGHNA and CDR2 YSLEER. V shed 0 bases and J shed 4 bases, with 15 bases lying between them. This CDR3 comprises 16 residues.

V gene TRBV6-5 combines with J gene TRBJ1-2, with unresolved D. Deletions cut 7 bases from V and 5 bases from J, with 11 bases between. The CDR3 totals 12 residues. Germline lookup yields CDR1 MNHEY and CDR2 SVGAGI. The CDR3 region has the DNA TGTGCCAGCAAAGACGGAGCTTATGGCTACACCTTC. Encoded protein: CASKDGAYGYTF.

The chain is built from TRBV4-3 and TRBJ2-3; TRBD2 aligns across 8 bases. This CDR3 comprises 18 residues. Trimming cost V 0 bases and J 0 bases; bases outside gene matches: 8. CDR1 and CDR2 (germline): LGHNA, YSLEER. In DNA, the CDR3 is TGCGCCAGCAGCCAAGAACCTACTAGCGGTACTAGCACAGATACGCAGTATTTT. Amino acid sequence: CASSQEPTSGTSTDTQYF.

This clone was seen more than once but under ten times. This chain connects TRBV5-5 to TRBJ1-4; D is ambiguous. This CDR3 is 12 amino acids long. CDR1 is SGHKS, CDR2 YYEKEE, per germline (reference sequence). The V end was cut by 3 bases, the J end by 13 bases, with 13 bases between. The CDR3 DNA is TGTGCCAGCAGCTCTTCGGGGAGTAGACTGTTTTTT. This translates into CASSSSGSRLFF.

The sample holds one count of this clone. CDR3: CASSPEMGQSYGYTF. The CDR3 region has the DNA TGTGCCAGCAGCCCAGAAATGGGACAGAGCTATGGCTACACCTTC. This sequence joins TRBV4-2 and TRBJ1-2, with 7 bases aligning to TRBD1. The germline gives CDR1 LGHNA, CDR2 YNFKEQ. V was pared by 4 bases and J by 4 bases, with 9 bases of the junction left unmatched. The CDR3 has 15 residues.

The V and J genes are TRBV29-1 and TRBJ2-2; 7 nucleotides agree with TRBD2. Germline V gives CDR1 SQVTM, CDR2 ANQGSEA. The CDR3 runs to 18 residues. Losses at the gene ends were 0 bases for V and 6 bases for J; bases not matched to a gene: 16. CDR3 nucleotide sequence: TGCAGCGTTGAAGATGGGGAAGGCGGGGGTGGAAAGCCCGGGGAGCTGTTTTTT. Protein product: CSVEDGEGGGGKPGELFF.

The rearrangement links TRBV13 to TRBJ2-2; 8 nucleotides match TRBD1. Per germline, CDR1 PRHDT and CDR2 FYEKMQ (reference sequence). This CDR3 is 17 amino acids long. Trimming removed 3 bases from V and 8 bases from J; junction bases left unmatched: 14. The CDR3 DNA follows: TGTGCCAGCAGCTTGGACAGGGCGAAATTTTTCAGGGGGGAGCTGTTTTTT. This codes for CASSLDRAKFFRGELFF.

The chain is built from TRBV27 and TRBJ1-1; D possibly corresponds to TRBD1 (5 bases). V was shortened by 4 bases and J by 1 base, with 10 bases between the two germline ends. The CDR3 covers 14 residues. CDR1 and CDR2 (germline): MNHEY, SMNVEV (reference sequence). The CDR3 nucleotides read TGTGCCAGCAGTTGGGGGGAGGGGAACACTGAAGCTTTCTTT. It codes for CASSWGEGNTEAFF.

The gene calls are TRBV5-4 and TRBJ2-1; TRBD2 matches 8 bases. The CDR3 is 17 amino acids. With V trimmed by 4 bases and J by 8 bases, 17 bases remained unmatched. CDR1 is SGHNT and CDR2 is YYREEE in the germline V gene (reference sequence). CDR3 in DNA: TGTGCCAGCAGCCCCACCTTTGGGGCGGGAGGCCCTGATGAGCAGTTCTTC. Translating gives CASSPTFGAGGPDEQFF.

This clone occurred once. V gene TRBV27 combines with J gene TRBJ2-7; 12 bases fit TRBD2. Germline V gives CDR1 MNHEY, CDR2 SMNVEV (reference sequence). The junction had 12 bases not matched to a gene; V was cut back by 2 bases and J by 4 bases. CDR3 length: 18 amino acids. CDR3 sequence reads: CASSLKGLAGGPIYEQYF. CDR3 DNA sequence: TGTGCCAGCAGTTTAAAGGGGCTAGCGGGAGGGCCAATATACGAGCAGTACTTC.

The chain carries TRBV4-3 and TRBJ2-6, with a possible D match to TRBD1 (5 bases). V was shortened by 4 bases and J by 0 bases, with 10 bases between the two germline ends. Germline V gene sequence: CDR1 LGHNA, CDR2 YSLEER. The CDR3 is 16 amino acids. CDR3 coding DNA: TGCGCCAGCAGCCCCCAGGGTAGCTCTGGGGCCAACGTCCTGACTTTC. As protein: CASSPQGSSGANVLTF.

This chain joins TRBV6-1 and TRBJ2-3; 8 nucleotides line up with TRBD2. Germline CDR1 is MNHNS and CDR2 is SASEGT. V was clipped by 6 bases and J by 3 bases; unmatched bases: 8. The CDR3 has 15 residues. DNA for the CDR3: TGTGCCAGCAGGTCGGGGGGCGGGAGGACAGATACGCAGTATTTT. Amino acid sequence: CASRSGGGRTDTQYF.

The chain has TRBV19 and TRBJ1-1; TRBD1 matches 9 bases. Trimming took 3 bases from V and 4 from J; bases not matched to a gene: 0. CDR1 and CDR2 (germline): LNHDA, SQIVND (reference sequence). The CDR3 has 13 residues. CDR3 sequence: CASSMTGGTEAFF. CDR3 nucleotides: TGTGCCAGTAGTATGACAGGGGGCACTGAAGCTTTCTTT.

The V call is TRBV30, the J call TRBJ1-1; TRBD1 agrees at 9 bases. CDR3 size: 15 residues. Germline V lookup: CDR1 GTSNPN, CDR2 SVGIG (reference sequence). Germline trimming cut 4 bases from V and 5 bases from J; bases unmatched to any gene: 11. The CDR3 DNA follows: TGTGCCTGGAATAAATACAGGGGGCTCGAGACTGAAGCTTTCTTT. Encoded protein: CAWNKYRGLETEAFF.

The J gene is TRBJ2-7, the V gene TRBV6-5; D possibly corresponds to TRBD2 (5 bases). Germline V gene lookup returns CDR1 MNHEY and CDR2 SVGAGI. The CDR3 spans 14 residues. The germline V and J ends were trimmed by 6 bases and 5 bases, with 17 bases remaining between them. The CDR3 DNA follows: TGTGCCAGCAGCCCTAGCCTGTATGGTAACGAGCAGTACTTC. Protein product: CASSPSLYGNEQYF.

The chain uses TRBV6-1 and TRBJ2-2; TRBD2 might be the D (7 bases). Trimming pared 8 bases from V and 6 bases from J, leaving 19 bases between. Germline V gives CDR1 MNHNS, CDR2 SASEGT. This CDR3 region has 15 residues. CDR3 loop: CASSMEGGGPGELFF. CDR3 bases: TGTGCCAGCTCTATGGAGGGGGGAGGGCCCGGGGAGCTGTTTTTT.

The chain uses TRBV4-1 and TRBJ1-1; TRBD1 matches at 7 bases. The CDR3 runs to 15 residues. CDR1 MGHRA and CDR2 YSYEKL come from the germline V gene. V trimming: 5 bases; J trimming: 3 bases; junction bases outside the gene matches: 9. The CDR3 loop reads CASSTLDRVDTEAFF. The CDR3 bases are TGCGCCAGCAGCACCCTCGACAGGGTCGACACTGAAGCTTTCTTT.